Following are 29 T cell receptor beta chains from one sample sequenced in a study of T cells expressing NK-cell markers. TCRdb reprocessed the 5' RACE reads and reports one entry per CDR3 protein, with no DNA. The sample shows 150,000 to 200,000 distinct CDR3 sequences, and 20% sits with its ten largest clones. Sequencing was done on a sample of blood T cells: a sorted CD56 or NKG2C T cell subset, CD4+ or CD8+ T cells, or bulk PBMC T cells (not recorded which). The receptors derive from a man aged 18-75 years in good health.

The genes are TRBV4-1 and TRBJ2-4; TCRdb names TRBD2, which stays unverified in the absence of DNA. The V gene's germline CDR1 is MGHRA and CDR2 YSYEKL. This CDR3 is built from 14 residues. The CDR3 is CASSGGEAKNIQYF.

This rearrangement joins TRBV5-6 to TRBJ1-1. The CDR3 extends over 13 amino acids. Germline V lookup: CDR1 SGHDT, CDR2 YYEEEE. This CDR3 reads CASSLGAQSKAFF.

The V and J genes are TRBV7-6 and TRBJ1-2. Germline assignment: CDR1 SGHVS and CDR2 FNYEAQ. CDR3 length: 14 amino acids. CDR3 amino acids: CASSSEVVLDGYTF.

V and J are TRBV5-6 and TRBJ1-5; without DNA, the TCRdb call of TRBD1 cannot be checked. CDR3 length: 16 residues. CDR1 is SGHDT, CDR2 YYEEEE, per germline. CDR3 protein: CASSLEGGYGNQPQHF.

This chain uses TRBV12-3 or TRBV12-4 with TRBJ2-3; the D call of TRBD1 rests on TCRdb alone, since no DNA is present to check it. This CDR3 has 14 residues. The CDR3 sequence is CASSLLQGADTQYF.

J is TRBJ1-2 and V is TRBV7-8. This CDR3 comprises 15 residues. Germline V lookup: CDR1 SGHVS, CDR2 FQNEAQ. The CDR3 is CASSSEVTSAFGYTF.

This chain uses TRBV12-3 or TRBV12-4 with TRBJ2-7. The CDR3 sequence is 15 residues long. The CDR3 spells CASSLLGQPNYEQYF.

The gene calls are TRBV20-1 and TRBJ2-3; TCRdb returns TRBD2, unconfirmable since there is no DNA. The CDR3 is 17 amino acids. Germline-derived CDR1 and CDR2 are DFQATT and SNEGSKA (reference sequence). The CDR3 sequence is CSAREEQTTRSTDTQYF.

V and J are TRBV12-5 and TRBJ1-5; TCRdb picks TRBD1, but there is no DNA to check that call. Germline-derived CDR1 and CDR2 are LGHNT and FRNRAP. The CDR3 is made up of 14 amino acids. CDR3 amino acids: CASGLAGDTQPQHF.

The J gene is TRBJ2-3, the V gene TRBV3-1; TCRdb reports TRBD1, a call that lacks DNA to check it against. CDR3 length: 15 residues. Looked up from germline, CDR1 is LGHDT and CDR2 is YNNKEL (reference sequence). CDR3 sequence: CASSQAGVLADTQYF.

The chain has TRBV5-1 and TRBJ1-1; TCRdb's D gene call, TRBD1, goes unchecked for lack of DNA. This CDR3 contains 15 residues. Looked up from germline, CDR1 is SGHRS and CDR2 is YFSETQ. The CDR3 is CASSSPEGAYTEAFF.

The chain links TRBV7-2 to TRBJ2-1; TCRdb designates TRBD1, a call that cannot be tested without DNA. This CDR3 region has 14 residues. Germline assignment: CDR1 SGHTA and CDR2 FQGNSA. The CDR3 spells CASSFWGLNNEQFF. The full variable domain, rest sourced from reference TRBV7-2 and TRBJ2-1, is GAGVSQSPSNKVTEKGKDVELRCDPISGHTALYWYRQSLGQGLEFLIYFQGNSAPDKSGLPSDRFSAERTGGSVSTLTIQRTQQEDSAVYLCASSFWGLNNEQFFGPGTRLTVL.

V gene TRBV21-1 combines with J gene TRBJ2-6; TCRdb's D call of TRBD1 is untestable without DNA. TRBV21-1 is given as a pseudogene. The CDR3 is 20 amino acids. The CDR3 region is CASSKRSGQRLPSGANVLTF.

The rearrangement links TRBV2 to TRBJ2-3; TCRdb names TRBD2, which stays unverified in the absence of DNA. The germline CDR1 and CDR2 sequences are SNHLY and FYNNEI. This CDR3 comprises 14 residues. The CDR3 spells CARRLAGGLDTQYF. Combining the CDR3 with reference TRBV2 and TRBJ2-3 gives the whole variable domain EPEVTQTPSHQVTQMGQEVILRCVPISNHLYFYWYRQILGQKVEFLVSFYNNEISEKSEIFDDQFSVERPDGSNFTLKIRSTKLEDSAMYFCARRLAGGLDTQYFGPGTRLTVL.

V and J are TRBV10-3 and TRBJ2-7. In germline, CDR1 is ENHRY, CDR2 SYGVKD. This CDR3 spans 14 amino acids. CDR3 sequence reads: CAIMDSTSSYEQYF.

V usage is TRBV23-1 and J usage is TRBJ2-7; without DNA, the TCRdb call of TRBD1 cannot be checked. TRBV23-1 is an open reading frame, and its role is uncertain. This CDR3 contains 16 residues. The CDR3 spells CASSPTGEGAAYEQYF.

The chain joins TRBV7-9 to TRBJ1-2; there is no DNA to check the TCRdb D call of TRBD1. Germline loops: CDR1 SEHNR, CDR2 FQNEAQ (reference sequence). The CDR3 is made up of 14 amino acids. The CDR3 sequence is CASRGVLLDYGYTF.

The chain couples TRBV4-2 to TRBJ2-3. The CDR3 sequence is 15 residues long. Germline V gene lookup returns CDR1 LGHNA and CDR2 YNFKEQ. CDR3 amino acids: CASSQEWPSTDTQYF.

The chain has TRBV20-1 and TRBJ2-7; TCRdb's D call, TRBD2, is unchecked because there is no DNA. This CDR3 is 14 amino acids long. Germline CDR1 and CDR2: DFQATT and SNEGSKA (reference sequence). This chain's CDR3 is CSARSLAGSYEQYF.

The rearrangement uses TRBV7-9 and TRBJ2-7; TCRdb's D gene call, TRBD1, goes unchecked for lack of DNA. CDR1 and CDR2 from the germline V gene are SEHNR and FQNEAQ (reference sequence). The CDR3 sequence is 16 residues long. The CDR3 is CASSSSEDSGSYEQYF.

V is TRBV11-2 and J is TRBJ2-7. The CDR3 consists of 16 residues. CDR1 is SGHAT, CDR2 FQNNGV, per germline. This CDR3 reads CASSFDSRSLIYEQYF.

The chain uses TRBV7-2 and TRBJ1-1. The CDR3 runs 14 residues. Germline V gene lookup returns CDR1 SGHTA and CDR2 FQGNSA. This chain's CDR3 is CASSFEDFSTEAFF.

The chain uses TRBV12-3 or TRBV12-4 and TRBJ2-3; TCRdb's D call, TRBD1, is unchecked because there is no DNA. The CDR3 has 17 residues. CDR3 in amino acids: CASSFRTGRAGTDTQYF.

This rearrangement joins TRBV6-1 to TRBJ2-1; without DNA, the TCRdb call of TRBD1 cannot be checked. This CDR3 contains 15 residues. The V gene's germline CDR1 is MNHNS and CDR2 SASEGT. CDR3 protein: CASRVVQTVYNEQFF.

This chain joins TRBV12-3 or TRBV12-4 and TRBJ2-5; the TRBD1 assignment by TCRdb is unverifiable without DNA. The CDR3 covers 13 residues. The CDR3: CASSAQGGETQYF.

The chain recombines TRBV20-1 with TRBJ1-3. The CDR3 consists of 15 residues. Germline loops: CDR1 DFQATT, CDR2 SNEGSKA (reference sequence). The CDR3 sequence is CSATGPNDSGNTIYF.

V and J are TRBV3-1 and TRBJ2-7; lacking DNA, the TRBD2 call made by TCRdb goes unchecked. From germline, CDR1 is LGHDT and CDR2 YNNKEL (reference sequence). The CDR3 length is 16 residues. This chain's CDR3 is CASSLTPDERAYEQYF.

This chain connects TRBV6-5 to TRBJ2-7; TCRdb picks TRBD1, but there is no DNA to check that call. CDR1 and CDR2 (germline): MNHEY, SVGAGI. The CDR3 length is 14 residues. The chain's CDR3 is CASSYSRAGIGQYF.

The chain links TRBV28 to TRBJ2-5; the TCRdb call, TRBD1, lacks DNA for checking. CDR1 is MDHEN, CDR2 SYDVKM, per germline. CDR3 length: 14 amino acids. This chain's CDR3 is CASSLHRGLETQYF.